Below, 5 T cell receptor beta chains from the same sample are listed, as sequenced in a study of OX40 agonist ivuxolimab in advanced cancers. Generated by immunoSEQ multiplex PCR, the TCRdb table keeps only in-frame clones and is missing some. The sample includes under 100,000 clones, approximately 90% of them seen just once. The material was CD4+ or CD8+ T cells sorted from blood, obtained in a trial of the OX40 agonist ivuxolimab. The receptors derive from an adult with an advanced solid tumor such as melanoma, head and neck, liver or kidney cancer.

The chain combines TRBV7-3 with TRBJ2-7; tentatively, D is TRBD2 (6 bases). The germline V gene has CDR1 SGHTA and CDR2 FQGTGA. Trimming pared 4 bases from V and 6 bases from J, leaving 10 bases between. The CDR3 runs 12 residues. CDR3 sequence (DNA): TGTGCCAGCAGCTCGGGAGATTCCGAGCAGTACTTC. As protein: CASSSGDSEQYF.

The table lists this clone with a count of one. This chain links TRBV9 with TRBJ2-3; no firm D call. The CDR3 runs 17 residues. V lost 0 bases, J lost 0 bases, and 14 bases lay in between. CDR1 is SGDLS and CDR2 is YYNGEE in the germline V gene. The CDR3 coding sequence is TGTGCCAGCAGCGTAGTACCTGAAATCGTCAGCACAGATACGCAGTATTTT. Encoded protein: CASSVVPEIVSTDTQYF. The complete variable domain, with remaining parts taken from reference TRBV9 and TRBJ2-3, reads DSGVTQTPKHLITATGQRVTLRCSPRSGDLSVYWYQQSLDQGLQFLIQYYNGEERAKGNILERFSAQQFPDLHSELNLSSLELGDSALYFCASSVVPEIVSTDTQYFGPGTRLTVL.

The chain's CDR3 is CASSDWGSSLRNEQYF. The CDR3 DNA reads TGTGCCAGCAGTGATTGGGGTTCCTCCCTTCGCAACGAGCAGTACTTC. V usage is TRBV25-1 and J usage is TRBJ2-7, with D unresolved. The CDR3 is 16 residues long. V was clipped by 3 bases and J by 5 bases, with 20 bases between them. Germline assignment: CDR1 MGHDK and CDR2 SYGVNS.

The chain is built from TRBV29-1 and TRBJ2-2; D possibly corresponds to TRBD2 (5 bases). Germline V gene lookup returns CDR1 SQVTM and CDR2 ANQGSEA. CDR3 length equals 12 residues. The germline V and J ends were trimmed by 4 bases and 4 bases, with 7 bases remaining between them. This chain's CDR3 is CSVGGSTGELFF. The CDR3 nucleotides are TGCAGCGTTGGAGGGAGCACCGGGGAGCTGTTTTTT.

This rearrangement joins TRBV10-2 to TRBJ2-3, with 14 bases identical to TRBD2. The CDR3 runs 19 residues. CDR1 is WSHSY, CDR2 SAAADI, per germline. Losses at the gene ends were 4 bases for V and 6 bases for J; bases not matched to a gene: 15. The CDR3 here is CASSAPGLAGAQNLDTQYF. CDR3 nucleotides: TGCGCCAGCAGTGCCCCGGGACTAGCGGGGGCCCAGAATTTGGATACGCAGTATTTT.